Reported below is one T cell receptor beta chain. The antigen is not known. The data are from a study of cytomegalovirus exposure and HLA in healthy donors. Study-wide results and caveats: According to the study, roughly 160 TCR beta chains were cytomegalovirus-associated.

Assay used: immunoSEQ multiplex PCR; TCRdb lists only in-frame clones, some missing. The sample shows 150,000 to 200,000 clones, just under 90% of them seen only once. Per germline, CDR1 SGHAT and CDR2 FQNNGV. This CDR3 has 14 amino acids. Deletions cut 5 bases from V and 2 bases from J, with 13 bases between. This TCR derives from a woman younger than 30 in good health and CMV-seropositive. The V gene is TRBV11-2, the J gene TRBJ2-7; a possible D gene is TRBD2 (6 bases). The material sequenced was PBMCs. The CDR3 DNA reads TGTGCCAGCAGCGGAGGGACTGTGGCCTACGAGCAGTACTTC. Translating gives CASSGGTVAYEQYF.